The 25 T cell receptor beta chains below come from one sample, sequenced in a study of T cell changes during pregnancy in multiple sclerosis. Repertoires were generated with immunoSEQ multiplex PCR, while TCRdb's copy carries only in-frame clones and drops some. The table shows approximately 44,000 clones, with roughly nine tenths occurring only once. The input for sequencing was CD8+ T cells from peripheral blood mononuclear cells, taken in the third trimester of pregnancy. The receptors come from a female donor with multiple sclerosis, enrolled in a pregnancy study.

V gene TRBV7-9 combines with J gene TRBJ1-2; tentative D call: TRBD1 (5 bases). Trimming pared 1 base from V and 3 bases from J, leaving 21 bases between. The CDR3 contains 18 residues. Germline CDR1 is SEHNR and CDR2 is FQNEAQ (reference sequence). The CDR3 nucleotides are TGTGCCAGCAGCTTAGACGCGGGGGACCTCCCGTTTCACTATGGCTACACCTTC. Translation gives CASSLDAGDLPFHYGYTF.

The genes are TRBV15 and TRBJ1-1; D not resolved. This CDR3 is built from 16 residues. The germline V gene has CDR1 LNHNV and CDR2 YYDKDF (reference sequence). V was cut by 0 bases and J by 5 bases, with 16 bases left in between. The CDR3 sequence: CATSREAGSTLTEAFF. In DNA, the CDR3 is TGTGCCACCAGCAGAGAGGCAGGATCAACCCTAACTGAAGCTTTCTTT. Together with reference TRBV15 and TRBJ1-1, the CDR3 gives the full variable domain: DAMVIQNPRYQVTQFGKPVTLSCSQTLNHNVMYWYQQKSSQAPKLLFHYYDKDFNNEADTPDNFQSRRPNTSFCFLDIRSPGLGDTAMYLCATSREAGSTLTEAFFGQGTRLTVV.

This chain connects TRBV7-9 to TRBJ2-6, with 8 positions matching TRBD1. Germline V gives CDR1 SEHNR, CDR2 FQNEAQ (reference sequence). With V trimmed by 5 bases and J by 4 bases, 10 bases remained unmatched. This CDR3 comprises 17 residues. CDR3 protein: CASSKTQGAQGANVLTF. The CDR3 DNA sequence: TGTGCCAGCAGCAAGACCCAGGGGGCGCAAGGGGCCAACGTCCTGACTTTC.

The chain employs TRBV11-3 and TRBJ1-2; 8 nucleotides match TRBD1. The junction had 12 bases not matched to a gene; V was cut back by 5 bases and J by 4 bases. This CDR3 is built from 16 residues. CDR1 is SGHNT and CDR2 is YENEEA in the germline V gene. The CDR3 DNA reads TGTGCCAGCAGCCCCTCCGTCAGGGGGCGTCCCTATGGCTACACCTTC. Protein product: CASSPSVRGRPYGYTF.

The J gene is TRBJ2-2, the V gene TRBV7-9, with D hard to call. The CDR3 covers 12 residues. Germline V lookup: CDR1 SEHNR, CDR2 FQNEAQ (reference sequence). Trimming pared 3 bases from V and 9 bases from J, leaving 8 bases between. CDR3 residues: CASSFGPRELFF. The DNA for the CDR3 is TGTGCCAGCAGCTTTGGGCCGCGGGAGCTGTTTTTT. Together with reference TRBV7-9 and TRBJ2-2, the CDR3 gives the full variable domain: DTGVSQNPRHKITKRGQNVTFRCDPISEHNRLYWYRQTLGQGPEFLTYFQNEAQLEKSRLLSDRFSAERPKGSFSTLEIQRTEQGDSAMYLCASSFGPRELFFGEGSRLTVL.

This clone was recorded only once. The gene calls are TRBV13 and TRBJ2-5, with a possible D match to TRBD1 (6 bases). Trimming removed 4 bases from V and 2 bases from J, with 11 bases in between. Germline CDR1 is PRHDT and CDR2 is FYEKMQ (reference sequence). This CDR3 is 14 amino acids long. This CDR3 is CASSSTGNQETQYF. The CDR3 nucleotides are TGTGCCAGCAGCTCTACAGGGAATCAAGAGACCCAGTACTTC.

The gene calls are TRBV5-6 and TRBJ2-7; the D gene is possibly TRBD1 (5 bases). From germline, CDR1 is SGHDT and CDR2 YYEEEE. CDR3 size: 13 residues. Trimming removed 2 bases at V and 6 bases at J, with 12 bases between. The CDR3, as DNA: TGTGCCAGCAGCTTCGACAGTCCCAGCGAGCAGTACTTC. It specifies CASSFDSPSEQYF.

The rearrangement joins TRBV4-3 to TRBJ1-1; no definite D call. Trimming shortened V by 0 bases and J by 7 bases, and 9 bases separated the two germline ends. Germline V gene lookup returns CDR1 LGHNA and CDR2 YSLEER. The CDR3 is made up of 13 amino acids. The CDR3 is CASSQEIGNEAFF. The CDR3 region has the DNA TGCGCCAGCAGCCAAGAAATCGGTAATGAAGCTTTCTTT.

The chain links TRBV2 to TRBJ1-5, with a weak D call TRBD1 (5 bases). This CDR3 comprises 15 residues. Germline values: CDR1 SNHLY, CDR2 FYNNEI. V lost 5 bases and J 3 bases, leaving 14 bases between the germline ends. Written as DNA, the CDR3 is TGTGCCAGCAGTCCGGGGGGGGGAAACAATCAGCCCCAGCATTTT. Translated, it gives CASSPGGGNNQPQHF. The full variable domain, its missing parts supplied by reference TRBV2 and TRBJ1-5, is EPEVTQTPSHQVTQMGQEVILRCVPISNHLYFYWYRQILGQKVEFLVSFYNNEISEKSEIFDDQFSVERPDGSNFTLKIRSTKLEDSAMYFCASSPGGGNNQPQHFGDGTRLSIL.

V gene TRBV13 combines with J gene TRBJ2-1; 8 bases fit TRBD1. V dropped 8 bases and J dropped 10; count of bases not matched to a gene: 16. There are 15 residues in the CDR3. Germline CDR1 and CDR2: PRHDT and FYEKMQ (reference sequence). CDR3 bases: TGTGCCAGCGAACCGCGGACAGGGACGTTCCGGGAGCAGTTCTTC. It yields the protein CASEPRTGTFREQFF.

J is TRBJ2-1 and V is TRBV7-9; D not resolved. Trimming removed 5 bases from V and 3 bases from J, with 20 bases in between. The CDR3 length is 17 residues. Germline loops: CDR1 SEHNR, CDR2 FQNEAQ (reference sequence). The CDR3 region is CASSPSVGSTNYNEQFF. CDR3 coding DNA: TGTGCCAGCAGCCCGAGCGTTGGCAGCACAAACTACAATGAGCAGTTCTTC.

The rearrangement joins TRBV7-8 to TRBJ2-5; D possibly corresponds to TRBD2 (6 bases). Germline V gene lookup returns CDR1 SGHVS and CDR2 FQNEAQ. Trimming removed 5 bases at V and 2 bases at J, with 9 bases between. CDR3 length: 13 residues. The CDR3 bases are TGTGCCAGCAGCCGGGGACTTCAAGAGACCCAGTACTTC. Translating it yields CASSRGLQETQYF.

V is TRBV4-1 and J is TRBJ2-7; D is possibly TRBD1 (5 bases). Between the trimmed V and J ends, which lost 1 base and 0 bases, there was a span of 16 bases. This CDR3 region has 17 residues. Germline V CDR1 and CDR2: MGHRA, YSYEKL. CDR3 sequence reads: CASSQAWVNRFSYEQYF. For the CDR3, the DNA is TGCGCCAGCAGCCAAGCCTGGGTGAACAGGTTCTCCTACGAGCAGTACTTC.

This clone was counted a single time. This rearrangement joins TRBV6-4 to TRBJ2-1; TRBD1 matches at 11 bases. After removal of 3 bases from V and 5 bases from J, the junction contained 3 bases not matched to a gene. Germline CDR1 is MRHNA and CDR2 is SNTAGT. The CDR3 totals 15 residues. The chain's CDR3 is CASSEGQGDHNEQFF. The CDR3 nucleotides are TGTGCCAGCAGTGAGGGACAGGGGGACCACAATGAGCAGTTCTTC.

The chain uses TRBV11-2 and TRBJ2-1; possibly TRBD2 for D (7 bases). Deletions cut 5 bases from V and 4 bases from J, with 9 bases between. CDR3 size: 13 residues. CDR1 and CDR2 (germline): SGHAT, FQNNGV. The CDR3 coding sequence is TGTGCCAGCAGCGGGGGGGCTTACAATGAGCAGTTCTTC. Amino acids: CASSGGAYNEQFF.

The chain uses TRBV15 and TRBJ2-3; tentative D call: TRBD1 (6 bases). CDR1 and CDR2 (germline): LNHNV, YYDKDF (reference sequence). V dropped 0 bases and J dropped 1 base, with 11 bases sitting between them. The CDR3 has 16 amino acids. The CDR3 is CATSRETGQGTDTQYF. The CDR3 DNA follows: TGTGCCACCAGCAGAGAAACAGGGCAAGGCACAGATACGCAGTATTTT.

This rearrangement joins TRBV27 to TRBJ2-7; perhaps TRBD1 as D (5 bases). V lost 5 bases, J lost 4 bases, and 9 bases lay in between. The germline gives CDR1 MNHEY, CDR2 SMNVEV (reference sequence). The CDR3 length is 12 residues. CDR3 loop: CASSTQGYEQYF. In nucleotides, the CDR3 is TGTGCCAGCAGTACTCAGGGATACGAGCAGTACTTC.

With respect to this clone: The sample contains more than one DNA sequence encoding this CDR3. The V gene is TRBV4-1, the J gene TRBJ1-2, with 10 positions matching TRBD1. The CDR3 runs to 15 residues. Unmatched junction bases numbered 5, after V lost 3 bases and J lost 4 bases. Per germline, CDR1 MGHRA and CDR2 YSYEKL. CDR3 sequence: CASSHGQGEGYGYTF. CDR3 bases: TGCGCCAGCAGCCATGGACAGGGGGAGGGCTATGGCTACACCTTC.

The CDR3 coding sequence is TGCGCCAGCAGCCATGACAGGGGAGACTATGGCTACACCTTC. This sequence encodes CASSHDRGDYGYTF. This chain joins TRBV4-3 and TRBJ1-2; the match to TRBD1 covers 8 bases. V shed 3 bases and J 3 bases; nucleotides not matched to a gene: 3. The CDR3 has 14 residues. The germline V gene encodes CDR1 LGHNA and CDR2 YSLEER.

This clone was detected only once. The chain carries TRBV11-1 and TRBJ2-3; TRBD2 agrees at 10 bases. The CDR3 sequence is 16 residues long. V lost 4 bases to trimming and J lost 2 bases; unmatched junction nucleotides: 6. CDR1 is SGHAT and CDR2 is FQDESV in the germline V gene (reference sequence). The CDR3 DNA reads TGTGCCAGCAGCTATTTCGGGACTAGCGACACAGATACGCAGTATTTT. Protein: CASSYFGTSDTDTQYF.

The chain couples TRBV18 to TRBJ1-2, with D possibly being TRBD1 (5 bases). The germline CDR1 and CDR2 sequences are KGHSH and LQKENI. The CDR3 is made up of 14 amino acids. Trimming removed 3 bases from V and 3 bases from J, with 11 bases in between. The CDR3: CASSPGGRYYGYTF. CDR3 nucleotide sequence: TGTGCCAGCTCACCGGGGGGACGGTACTATGGCTACACCTTC.

The chain couples TRBV27 to TRBJ2-6; D not resolved. Deletions cut 9 bases from V and 0 bases from J, with 9 bases between. The CDR3 is 14 residues long. The V gene's germline CDR1 is MNHEY and CDR2 SMNVEV (reference sequence). The CDR3 bases are TGTGCCAGTGCGCCGCGCTCTGGGGCCAACGTCCTGACTTTC. As protein: CASAPRSGANVLTF. The entire variable domain, with the rest obtained from reference TRBV27 and TRBJ2-6, is as follows: EAQVTQNPRYLITVTGKKLTVTCSQNMNHEYMSWYRQDPGLGLRQIYYSMNVEVTDKGDVPEGYKVSRKEKRNFPLILESPSPNQTSLYFCASAPRSGANVLTFGAGSRLTVL.

CDR3 sequence: CASSDPGAGGFYEQYF. CDR3 sequence (DNA): TGTGCCAGCAGTGACCCCGGCGCGGGGGGGTTCTACGAGCAGTACTTC. The chain links TRBV25-1 to TRBJ2-7; 9 bases are a match to TRBD2. The CDR3 contains 16 residues. V lost 3 bases, J lost 3 bases, and 9 bases stayed unmatched. Germline V gene sequence: CDR1 MGHDK, CDR2 SYGVNS.

The chain joins TRBV4-3 to TRBJ2-2, with 7 bases that match TRBD1. V lost 3 bases, J lost 3 bases, and 4 bases stayed unmatched. The CDR3 runs to 15 residues. Germline assignment: CDR1 LGHNA and CDR2 YSLEER. For the CDR3, the DNA is TGCGCCAGCAGCCAGTTTGGACAGGACACCGGGGAGCTGTTTTTT. This gives the protein CASSQFGQDTGELFF.

This rearrangement joins TRBV4-1 to TRBJ1-2; weak D call: TRBD1 (5 bases). This CDR3 contains 15 residues. V lost 4 bases to trimming and J lost 3 bases, with 15 bases between them. CDR1 and CDR2 from the germline V gene are MGHRA and YSYEKL. The CDR3 sequence is CASSPLSTDYYGYTF. The CDR3 DNA reads TGCGCCAGCAGCCCTTTATCGACAGATTACTATGGCTACACCTTC.